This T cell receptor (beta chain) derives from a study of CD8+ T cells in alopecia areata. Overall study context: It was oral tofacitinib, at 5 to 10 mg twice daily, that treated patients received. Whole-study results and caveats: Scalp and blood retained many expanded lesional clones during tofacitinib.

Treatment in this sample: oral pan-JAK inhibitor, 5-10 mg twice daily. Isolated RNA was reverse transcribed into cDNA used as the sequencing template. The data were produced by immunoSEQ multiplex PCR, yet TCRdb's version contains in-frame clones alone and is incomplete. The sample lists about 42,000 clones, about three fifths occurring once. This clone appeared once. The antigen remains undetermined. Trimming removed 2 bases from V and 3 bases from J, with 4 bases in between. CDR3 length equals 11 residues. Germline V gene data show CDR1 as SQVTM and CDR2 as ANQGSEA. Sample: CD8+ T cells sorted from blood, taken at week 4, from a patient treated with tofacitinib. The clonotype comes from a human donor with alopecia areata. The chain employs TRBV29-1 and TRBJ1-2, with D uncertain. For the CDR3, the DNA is TGCAGCGTTGAAATCGACTATGGCTACACCTTC. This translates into CSVEIDYGYTF.